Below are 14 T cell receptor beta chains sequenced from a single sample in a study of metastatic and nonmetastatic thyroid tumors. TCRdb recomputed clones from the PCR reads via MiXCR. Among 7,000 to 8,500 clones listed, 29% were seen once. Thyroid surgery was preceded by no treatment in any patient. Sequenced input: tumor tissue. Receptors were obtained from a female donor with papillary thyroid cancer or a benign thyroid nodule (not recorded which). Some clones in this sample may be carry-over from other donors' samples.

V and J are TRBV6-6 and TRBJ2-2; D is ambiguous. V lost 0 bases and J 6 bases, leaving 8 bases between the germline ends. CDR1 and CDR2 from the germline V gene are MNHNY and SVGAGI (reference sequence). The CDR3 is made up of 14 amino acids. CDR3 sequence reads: CASSYSRPAGELFF. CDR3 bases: TGTGCCAGCAGTTACTCTCGACCGGCCGGGGAGCTGTTTTTT.

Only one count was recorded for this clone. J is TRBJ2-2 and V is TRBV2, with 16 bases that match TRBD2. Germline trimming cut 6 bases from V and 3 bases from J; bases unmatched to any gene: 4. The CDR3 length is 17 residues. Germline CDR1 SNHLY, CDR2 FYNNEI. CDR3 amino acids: CASRGLAGGPDTGELFF. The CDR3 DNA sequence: TGTGCCAGCAGGGGACTAGCGGGGGGGCCAGACACCGGGGAGCTGTTTTTT.

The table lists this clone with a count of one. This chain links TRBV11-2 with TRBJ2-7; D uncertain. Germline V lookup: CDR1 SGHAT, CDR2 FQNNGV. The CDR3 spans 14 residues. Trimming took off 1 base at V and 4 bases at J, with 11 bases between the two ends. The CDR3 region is CASSLADSAYEQYF. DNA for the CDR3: TGTGCCAGCAGCTTAGCCGACTCTGCATACGAGCAGTACTTC.

CDR3 in amino acids: CARNHGGETQYF. The CDR3 coding sequence is TGTGCCAGAAATCACGGTGGGGAGACCCAGTACTTC. The genes are TRBV28 and TRBJ2-5; D is unresolved. Germline lookup yields CDR1 MDHEN and CDR2 SYDVKM. V lost 9 bases and J lost 5, with 13 bases in between. This CDR3 has 12 residues.

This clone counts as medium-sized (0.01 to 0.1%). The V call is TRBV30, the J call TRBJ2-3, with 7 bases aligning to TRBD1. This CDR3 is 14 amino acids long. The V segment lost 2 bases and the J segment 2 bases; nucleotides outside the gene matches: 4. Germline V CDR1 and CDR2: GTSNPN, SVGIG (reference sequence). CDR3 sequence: CAWSRGQLTDTQYF. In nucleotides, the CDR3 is TGTGCCTGGAGTAGGGGACAGCTCACAGATACGCAGTATTTT.

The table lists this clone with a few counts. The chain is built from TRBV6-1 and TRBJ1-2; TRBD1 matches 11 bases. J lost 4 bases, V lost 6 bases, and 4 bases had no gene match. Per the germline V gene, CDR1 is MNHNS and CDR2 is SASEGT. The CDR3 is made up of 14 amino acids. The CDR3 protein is CASSGQGAIYGYTF. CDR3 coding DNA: TGTGCCAGCAGCGGACAGGGGGCTATCTATGGCTACACCTTC.

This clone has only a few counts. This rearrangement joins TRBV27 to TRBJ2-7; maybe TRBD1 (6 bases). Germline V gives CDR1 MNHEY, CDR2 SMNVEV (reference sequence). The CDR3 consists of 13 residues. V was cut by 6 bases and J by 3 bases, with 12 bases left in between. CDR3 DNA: TGTGCCAGCAGGGGGACATGGGACTACGAGCAGTACTTC. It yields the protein CASRGTWDYEQYF.

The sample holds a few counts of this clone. CDR3 bases: TGTGCCAGCAGCTTAGGGTCCCGGGAGCTGTTTTTT. Amino acid sequence: CASSLGSRELFF. The V call is TRBV7-2, the J call TRBJ2-2; no clear D gene. This CDR3 comprises 12 residues. Trimming pared 1 base from V and 9 bases from J, leaving 6 bases between. Germline V gene data show CDR1 as SGHTA and CDR2 as FQGNSA.

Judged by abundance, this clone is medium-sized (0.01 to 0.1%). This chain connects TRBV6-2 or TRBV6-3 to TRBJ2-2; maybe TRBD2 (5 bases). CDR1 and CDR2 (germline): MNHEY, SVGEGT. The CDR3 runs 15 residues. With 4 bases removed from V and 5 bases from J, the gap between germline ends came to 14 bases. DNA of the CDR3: TGTGCCAGCAGTTTTGGACTCAGTAGGACCGGGGAGCTGTTTTTT. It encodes CASSFGLSRTGELFF.

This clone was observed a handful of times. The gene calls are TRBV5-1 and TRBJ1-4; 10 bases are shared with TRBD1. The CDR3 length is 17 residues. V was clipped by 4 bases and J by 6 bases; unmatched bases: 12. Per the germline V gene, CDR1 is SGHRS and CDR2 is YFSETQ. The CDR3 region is CASSRASRGTGDEKLFF. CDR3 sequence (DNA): TGCGCCAGCAGCCGAGCGAGTAGGGGGACAGGGGATGAAAAACTGTTTTTT.

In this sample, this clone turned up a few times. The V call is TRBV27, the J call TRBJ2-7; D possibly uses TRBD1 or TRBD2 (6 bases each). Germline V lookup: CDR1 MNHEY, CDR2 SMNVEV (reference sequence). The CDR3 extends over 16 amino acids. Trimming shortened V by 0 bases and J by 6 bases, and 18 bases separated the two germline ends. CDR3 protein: CASSLSRGAGWSEQYF. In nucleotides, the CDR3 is TGTGCCAGCAGTTTATCGAGGGGGGCTGGGTGGAGCGAGCAGTACTTC.

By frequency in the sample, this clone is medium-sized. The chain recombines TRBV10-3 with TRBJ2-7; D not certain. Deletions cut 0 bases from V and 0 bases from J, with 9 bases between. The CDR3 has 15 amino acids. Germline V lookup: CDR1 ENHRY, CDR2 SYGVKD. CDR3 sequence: CAISESGTASYEQYF. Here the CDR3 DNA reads TGTGCCATCAGTGAGTCGGGAACCGCCTCCTACGAGCAGTACTTC.

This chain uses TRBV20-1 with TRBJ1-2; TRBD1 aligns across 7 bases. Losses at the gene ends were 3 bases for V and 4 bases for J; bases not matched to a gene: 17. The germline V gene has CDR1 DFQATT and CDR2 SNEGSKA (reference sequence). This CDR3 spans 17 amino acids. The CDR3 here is CSASVFGQETFGYGYTF. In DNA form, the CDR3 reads TGCAGTGCTAGCGTTTTCGGACAGGAGACATTTGGCTATGGCTACACCTTC.

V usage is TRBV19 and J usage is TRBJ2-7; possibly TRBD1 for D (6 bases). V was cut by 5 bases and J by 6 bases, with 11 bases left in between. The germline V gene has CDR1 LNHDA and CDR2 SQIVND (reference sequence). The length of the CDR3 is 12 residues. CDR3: CASSESRGEQYF. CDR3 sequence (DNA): TGTGCCAGTAGTGAATCCAGGGGCGAGCAGTACTTC.